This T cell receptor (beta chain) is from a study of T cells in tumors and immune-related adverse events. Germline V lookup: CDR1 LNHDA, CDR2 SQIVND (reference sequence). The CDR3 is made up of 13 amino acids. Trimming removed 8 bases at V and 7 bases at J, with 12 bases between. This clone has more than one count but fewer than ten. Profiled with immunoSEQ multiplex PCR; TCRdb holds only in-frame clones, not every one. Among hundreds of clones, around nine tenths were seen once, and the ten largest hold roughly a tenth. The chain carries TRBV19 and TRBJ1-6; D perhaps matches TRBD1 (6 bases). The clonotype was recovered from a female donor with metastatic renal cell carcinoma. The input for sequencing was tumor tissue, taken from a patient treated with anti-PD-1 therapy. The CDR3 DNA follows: TGTGCCAGTTCCTTGGACAGAAATTCACCCCTCCACTTT. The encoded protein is CASSLDRNSPLHF. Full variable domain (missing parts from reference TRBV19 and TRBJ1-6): DGGITQSPKYLFRKEGQNVTLSCEQNLNHDAMYWYRQDPGQGLRLIYYSQIVNDFQKGDIAEGYSVSREKKESFPLTVTSAQKNPTAFYLCASSLDRNSPLHFGNGTRLTVT.